Detailed here is one T cell receptor beta chain. Its antigen remains unknown. The sample comes from a study of T cell responses to AZD1222 COVID-19 vaccine. The V and J ends lost 5 bases and 1 base respectively, with 12 bases between them. CDR1 is MDHEN, CDR2 SYDVKM, per germline. This CDR3 contains 15 residues. Study findings and constraints: Sampled repertoires all dated from after the peak T cell response.

Sequenced by immunoSEQ multiplex PCR; TCRdb stores in-frame clones only, minus some. The data contain 100,000 to 150,000 clones, about nine tenths of them singletons. The TCR originated in an adult in good health. The input for sequencing was peripheral blood, taken on day 0 of AZD1222 vaccination. The V call is TRBV28, the J call TRBJ1-5; D might be TRBD1 (6 bases). CDR3 amino acids: CASSIPDRSNQPQHF. In DNA form, the CDR3 reads TGTGCCAGCAGTATACCGGACAGAAGCAATCAGCCCCAGCATTTT.